This T cell receptor (beta chain) was recovered during a study of T cell changes during pregnancy in multiple sclerosis. Measured with immunoSEQ multiplex PCR; TCRdb has only the in-frame clones, and not every one. The repertoire holds 69,000 or so clones, with 92% as singletons. This CDR3 contains 15 residues. Germline V lookup: CDR1 SGHTA, CDR2 FQGTGA. Trimming cost V 5 bases and J 2 bases; bases outside gene matches: 7. The source material was peripheral blood, sampled in the third trimester of pregnancy. This TCR derives from a female donor in good health, enrolled as a control in a pregnancy study. This chain joins TRBV7-3 and TRBJ2-7, with TRBD1 identical over 9 bases. The CDR3 reads CASSRDRGEAYEQYF. CDR3 coding DNA: TGTGCCAGCAGCCGTGACAGGGGGGAAGCCTACGAGCAGTACTTC.